This T cell receptor (beta chain) was sequenced for a study of vaccination and CD4 T cells after COVID-19 (dated by TCRdb to the early 2020s). In terms of the full investigation: The convalescent cohort included six males and four females, with two Hispanic individuals, seven Caucasians, two Asians and one multiracial person. Participants received two doses of either the Pfizer-BioNTech BNT162b2 vaccine (n=8) or the Moderna mRNA-1273 vaccine (n=2). Post-vaccine blood samples were collected a median of about 72 days after the second vaccine dose, ranging from about 12 to 241 days. At the TCR clonotype level, an earlier paper using these donors assessed memory CD4+ T cell crossreactivity between SARS-CoV-2 and common cold coronavirus spike proteins. Post-COVID blood samples from convalescent patients were collected a median of roughly 100 days after diagnosis, with a range of roughly 30 to 170 days. In fewer than 12 COVID-19 convalescent patients and several infection-naive healthy vaccine recipients, researchers compared the spike-specific CD4+ TCR repertoire from before mRNA vaccination with the repertoire from after. In control cultures, a CEFX viral epitope pool was used as positive control, an HIV-1 Nef peptide pool was used as negative control, or no peptide was added. For stimulating the cultures, overlapping spike peptide pools were used, derived from SARS-CoV-2 as well as from the common cold coronaviruses HCoV-NL63, HCoV-OC43 and HCoV-229E.

The library was prepared using PCR. DNA from cultured CD4+ T cells was subjected to TCR sequencing with the Oncomine TCR Beta short-read assay at the Johns Hopkins FTIC core. The QIAamp micro DNA kit was used to extract genomic DNA from the cultured CD4+ T cells. The Oncomine TCR Beta libraries from cultured CD4+ T cells were pooled using unique dual indexes and then sequenced on an Illumina iSeq 100. Under the source paper's analysis protocol: Non-productive sequences were removed, and CDR3s that did not start with C, did not end with F or W, or were shorter than 7 amino acids were discarded. Antigen-specific clonotypes were identified using the MANAFEST web application through comparison of peptide-stimulated wells with reference and other culture wells. Positive clones required FDR below 0.05, an odds ratio above 5, and productive frequency above 0.1% in at least two of three replicate wells. A clonotype counted as cross-reactive if it showed significant expansion both in the SARS-CoV-2 spike wells and in at least one common cold coronavirus spike condition. Levenshtein distances (stringdist) and unrooted phylogenetic trees (ape) in R version 3.6.1 were used to assess CDR3 homology. The public reads were reprocessed in TCRdb via fastp at Q25 and MiXCR, keeping in-frame beta chains. Each entry merges the rows of one CDR3 protein and shows their most common DNA and genes. The V and J calls here are based on TCRdb, not the publication. Present in this sample are roughly 9,500 distinct CDR3 sequences, 30% to 45% of which were seen just once. The top ten constitute 25% to 30% of the sample.

General conclusions and limits of the study: The median count of SARS-CoV-2-reactive clonotypes went up from around 20 after infection to a few dozen after vaccination, although the change was not significant. Of the vaccine-specific clones found in convalescent patients, nearly all (304 of 307) were mono-reactive for SARS-CoV-2 spike instead of being cross-reactive with common cold coronaviruses. Relatively few convalescent patients were included in the study, and early timepoints after natural infection were not analyzed. Among convalescent patients, a median roughly 90% of the SARS-CoV-2-reactive clones seen after vaccination appeared only after vaccination, which suggests priming specific to the vaccine.

This clonotype has only a few counts. Its antigen is currently not known. The input lacks base qualities; no much larger clone sits a single base away. From cysteine to phenylalanine, the CDR3 is 18 amino acids long. CDR3 DNA is the only sequence kept; it has 54 bases, read in frame from the first base. CDR1 and CDR2, looked up from the germline V gene, are SGHTA and FQGNSA. Compared with germline, V lacks 1 base and J lacks 3 bases; bases without a gene match: 10. The treatment or condition label, read with the paper, signifies: roughly ten-day PBMC culture with coronavirus spike peptide pools or control peptides (ViraFEST assay). CD4+ T cells from unexposed donors were collected before the COVID-19 pandemic (2011-2018). The study used the ViraFEST assay, which expanded antigen-specific T cells with peptide pools and then identified expanded clonotypes by TCR sequencing. PBMCs were cultured at about 2 million per well in IMDM supplemented with approximately 5% human AB serum and roughly 10 IU/ml IL-2, with 10 ug/ml peptide pools added. On days 3 and 7, half of the culture medium was replaced with fresh IL-2-containing medium. CD4+ T cells were isolated after about nine days of culture through negative selection using the EasySep CD4+ T cell isolation kit. As cell number allowed, CD4+ T cells from unexposed donors were tested for reactivity to SARS-CoV-2 S and N and to four common cold coronavirus spike pools. PBMCs were separated from whole blood using Ficoll-Paque Plus gradient centrifugation and then either used fresh or cryopreserved at -140C. Culture conditions were generally each tested in triplicate wells. Leukapheresis product for the unexposed donors was bought commercially.

Material for sequencing was CD4+ T cells from blood, cultured in vitro. This chain is built from TRBV7-2 and TRBJ2-3, with 10 central nucleotides matching TRBD2. The receptor comes from a human donor in good health. The sequence in DNA is TGTGCCAGCAGCTTAGACCCCACGGCTAGCGGGAGTACAGATACGCAGTATTTT. This codes for CASSLDPTASGSTDTQYF.